This T cell receptor beta chain was recovered during a study of blood T cell repertoires in COVID-19. Study summary: PBMCs, B-cell-depleted T cells, or T cells were the source of the cDNA or gDNA that made up the material.

In the original workflow: Amplification from reference gene primers served as the basis for estimated nucleated cell counts. Profiling relied on immunoSEQ multiplex PCR, and the TCRdb table lists in-frame clones only, not all of them. Clonal size and the V and J genes are those of that table, whereas D and trimming came from the DNA. This table holds 30,000 to 40,000 clones, 88% found once. This clonotype originated in a human donor in a cohort sampled during active COVID-19. Sequences were obtained from peripheral blood.

The CDR3 loop is CASRTAGVFQETQYF. The CDR3, as DNA: TGTGCCAGCAGAACAGCGGGGGTATTCCAAGAGACCCAGTACTTC. The chain has TRBV5-4 and TRBJ2-5; 8 bases are a match to TRBD2. Germline CDR1 SGHNT, CDR2 YYREEE (reference sequence). This CDR3 has 15 residues. After removal of 5 bases from V and 1 base from J, the junction contained 7 bases not matched to a gene.